This T cell receptor beta chain was documented in a study of T cells after yellow fever vaccination. Trimming pared 6 bases from V and 0 bases from J, leaving 14 bases between. The CDR3 contains 15 residues. General observations from the study: Peak timing came faster in the weaker secondary response, day 5 versus 15. Subsequent booster samples again held most clones from primary vaccination (just under 98% CD4, approximately 85% CD8). Just a small share of clonotypes turned up in the CD4 compartment as well as the CD8 compartment.

TCR cDNA was made by 5'RACE template switching, adding a universal primer site and UMIs. From the 5' RACE reads, TCRdb called clonotypes with MiXCR, one entry per CDR3 protein. The profile covers around 330,000 distinct CDR3 sequences, with around 3.9% appearing a single time and roughly a quarter taken by the ten largest. About this clonotype itself: The antigen is unknown.

Material: PBMCs, obtained on the day of the yellow fever booster vaccination. The chain uses TRBV12-3 or TRBV12-4 and TRBJ1-1; D is unclear. The sequence was obtained from a young man who received the YFV17D yellow fever vaccine. The CDR3, as DNA: TGTGCCAGCAGGGCGGACGGATGGGTGAACACTGAAGCTTTCTTT. Protein product: CASRADGWVNTEAFF.